The entry below describes one TCR beta chain. As yet, its antigen is unknown. Germline V gene lookup returns CDR1 SGHDN and CDR2 FVKESK. The CDR3 consists of 14 residues. V lost 3 bases and J lost 4, with 12 bases in between. The Oncomine TCR Beta short-read assay was what sequenced the DNA obtained from cultured CD4+ T cells. DNA came from CD4+ T cells after culture. Using its own MiXCR run on the PCR reads, TCRdb lists one record per CDR3 protein. The table has more than 15,000 distinct CDR3 sequences, roughly half seen once; the top ten hold approximately 33%. The data derive from a study of vaccination and CD4 T cells after COVID-19. In the study overall: Collection of post-vaccine samples followed dose two by a median about 72 days, spanning a range of 14 to 241.

Regarding treatment: approximately 9-day PBMC culture with coronavirus spike peptide pools or control peptides (ViraFEST assay). Culture conditions combined two million PBMCs per well with 10 IU/ml IL-2 and around 9.2 ug/ml peptide pools. This clonotype originated in a human donor with COVID-19. The V call is TRBV14, the J call TRBJ1-2; D not resolved. Sequencing was performed on cultured CD4+ T cells from blood, taken after SARS-CoV-2 vaccination. CDR3 coding DNA: TGTGCCAGCAGCCATCCCCAGCCTTTCTATGGCTACACCTTC. It encodes CASSHPQPFYGYTF. Looking up the rest from reference TRBV14 and TRBJ1-2 gives the full variable domain: EAGVTQFPSHSVIEKGQTVTLRCDPISGHDNLYWYRRVMGKEIKFLLHFVKESKQDESGMPNNRFLAERTGGTYSTLKVQPAELEDSGVYFCASSHPQPFYGYTFGSGTRLTVV.